The 27 T cell receptor beta chains presented below share a single source sample, sequenced in a study of T cell responses to AZD1222 COVID-19 vaccine. Here immunoSEQ multiplex PCR was the method, and the copy in TCRdb shows in-frame clones only, minus some. Seen here are 100,000 to 150,000 clones, over 90% observed once, and the top ten hold 4.5% to 6%. The sample was peripheral blood, taken on day 0 of AZD1222 vaccination. The source of these receptors is an adult in good health.

The chain couples TRBV18 to TRBJ2-1; 9 bases line up with TRBD2. Unmatched junction bases numbered 1, after V lost 1 base and J lost 3 bases. The CDR3 consists of 15 residues. Germline V CDR1 and CDR2: KGHSH, LQKENI. The CDR3 here is CASSPLSGSYNEQFF. The CDR3 DNA reads TGTGCCAGCTCACCACTTAGCGGGAGCTACAATGAGCAGTTCTTC.

This clone appeared once. V and J are TRBV29-1 and TRBJ2-1, with 7 bases lining up with TRBD1. Germline V gene lookup returns CDR1 SQVTM and CDR2 ANQGSEA. The V gene end was trimmed by 4 bases and the J gene end by 6 bases; junction bases not matched to a gene: 3. This CDR3 is built from 12 residues. DNA for the CDR3: TGCAGCGTTGTCTACAGGGGCAATGAGCAGTTCTTC. It translates to CSVVYRGNEQFF.

V gene TRBV29-1 combines with J gene TRBJ2-7, with TRBD2 identical over 7 bases. There are 15 residues in the CDR3. The germline CDR1 and CDR2 sequences are SQVTM and ANQGSEA. V trimming: 3 bases; J trimming: 3 bases; junction bases outside the gene matches: 11. The CDR3 region is CSVEEPGLPDYEQYF. The CDR3 DNA sequence: TGCAGCGTTGAGGAGCCGGGACTACCGGACTACGAGCAGTACTTC.

The chain employs TRBV7-3 and TRBJ2-7; TRBD1 matches 10 bases. CDR1 is SGHTA, CDR2 FQGTGA, per germline. J gave up 7 bases and V 3 bases, and 6 bases lay outside the gene matches. The length of the CDR3 is 14 residues. The CDR3 DNA reads as TGTGCCAGCAGCTTTGGGACAGGGGTGAGGGAGCAGTACTTC. Its protein product is CASSFGTGVREQYF.

The chain is built from TRBV4-2 and TRBJ1-4; a weak D match, TRBD1 (5 bases). Germline CDR1 is LGHNA and CDR2 is YNFKEQ. V lost 8 bases and J 8 bases, leaving 12 bases between the germline ends. This CDR3 region has 12 residues. The CDR3 bases are TGTGCCAGCGGTAACCGGGGGGAAAAACTGTTTTTT. Translation: CASGNRGEKLFF.

V gene TRBV29-1 combines with J gene TRBJ2-1; 10 nucleotides agree with TRBD2. The CDR3 consists of 15 residues. The V gene end was trimmed by 4 bases and the J gene end by 4 bases; junction bases not matched to a gene: 7. Looked up from germline, CDR1 is SQVTM and CDR2 is ANQGSEA. This CDR3 is CSVGHDSGRYNEQFF. The CDR3 bases are TGCAGCGTTGGTCACGATAGCGGGAGGTACAATGAGCAGTTCTTC.

J is TRBJ1-5 and V is TRBV6-2 or TRBV6-3; tentative D call: TRBD1 (5 bases). Looked up from germline, CDR1 is MNHEY and CDR2 is SVGEGT. The CDR3 contains 14 residues. Trimming cost V 6 bases and J 6 bases, with 15 bases left between them. CDR3 bases: TGTGCCAGCAGCCCTCCCCAGGGTTCTCAGCCCCAGCATTTT. It is translated as CASSPPQGSQPQHF.

The chain carries TRBV6-6 and TRBJ2-3; TRBD2 matches 14 bases. The CDR3 covers 16 residues. Germline trimming cut 6 bases from V and 6 bases from J; bases unmatched to any gene: 8. CDR1 and CDR2 (germline): MNHNY, SVGAGI (reference sequence). CDR3 sequence: CASSGGTSGSRDTQYF. In DNA form, the CDR3 reads TGTGCCAGCAGCGGTGGGACTAGCGGGAGTCGGGATACGCAGTATTTT.

A word on this clone: The sample has other DNA sequences that encode this CDR3 too. The rearrangement uses TRBV30 and TRBJ2-5; D is perhaps TRBD2 (6 bases). V gave up 3 bases and J gave up 5 bases, with 10 bases separating them. This CDR3 spans 12 amino acids. Germline CDR1 and CDR2: GTSNPN and SVGIG (reference sequence). As DNA, the CDR3 is TGTGCCTGGAGGGCAGGGAGGGAGACCCAGTACTTC. It yields the protein CAWRAGRETQYF.

This chain joins TRBV6-5 and TRBJ1-1; the D gene is possibly TRBD1 (5 bases). The V and J ends lost 0 bases and 5 bases respectively, with 10 bases between them. The CDR3 is 14 amino acids. CDR1 MNHEY and CDR2 SVGAGI come from the germline V gene. The CDR3 DNA follows: TGTGCCAGCAGTTACTCCAGGGTTGAGACTGAAGCTTTCTTT. Translating gives CASSYSRVETEAFF.

The chain uses TRBV14 and TRBJ1-3, with D unresolved. The V end was cut by 2 bases, the J end by 4 bases, with 6 bases between. CDR3 size: 13 residues. Germline V lookup: CDR1 SGHDN, CDR2 FVKESK. The CDR3 sequence: CASSQTGGNTIYF. CDR3 bases: TGTGCCAGCAGCCAAACGGGGGGAAACACCATATATTTT. Together with reference TRBV14 and TRBJ1-3, the CDR3 gives the full variable domain: EAGVTQFPSHSVIEKGQTVTLRCDPISGHDNLYWYRRVMGKEIKFLLHFVKESKQDESGMPNNRFLAERTGGTYSTLKVQPAELEDSGVYFCASSQTGGNTIYFGEGSWLTVV.

The rearrangement uses TRBV5-1 and TRBJ2-5; a weak D match, TRBD2 (6 bases). Per the germline V gene, CDR1 is SGHRS and CDR2 is YFSETQ. The CDR3 spans 15 residues. V lost 4 bases and J 3 bases, leaving 16 bases between the germline ends. The CDR3 DNA reads TGCGCCAGCAGCCCGATTAGCGGCGTAAAAGAGACCCAGTACTTC. Translated, it gives CASSPISGVKETQYF. Full variable domain (outside the CDR3, taken from reference TRBV5-1 and TRBJ2-5): KAGVTQTPRYLIKTRGQQVTLSCSPISGHRSVSWYQQTPGQGLQFLFEYFSETQRNKGNFPGRFSGRQFSNSRSEMNVSTLELGDSALYLCASSPISGVKETQYFGPGTRLLVL.

The V and J genes are TRBV7-8 and TRBJ1-1; D gene uncertain. The V gene lost 5 bases and the J gene lost 4 bases, with 8 bases spanning the gap. In germline, CDR1 is SGHVS, CDR2 FQNEAQ. The length of the CDR3 is 12 residues. CDR3 in amino acids: CASSPRGTEAFF. CDR3 bases: TGTGCCAGCAGCCCTCGTGGCACTGAAGCTTTCTTT. The variable domain in full, completed from reference TRBV7-8 and TRBJ1-1, reads GAGVSQSPRYKVAKRGQDVALRCDPISGHVSLFWYQQALGQGPEFLTYFQNEAQLDKSGLPSDRFFAERPEGSVSTLKIQRTQQEDSAVYLCASSPRGTEAFFGQGTRLTVV.

The chain combines TRBV27 with TRBJ1-6, with D unclear. The germline CDR1 and CDR2 sequences are MNHEY and SMNVEV (reference sequence). CDR3 length: 15 residues. Trimming pared 5 bases from V and 3 bases from J, leaving 11 bases between. The CDR3 bases are TGTGCCAGCAGTCGTGCAGGTGTCTATAATTCACCCCTCCACTTT. Translating it yields CASSRAGVYNSPLHF.

This clone appeared a single time. The chain carries TRBV30 and TRBJ1-2, with 7 positions matching TRBD1. Germline V gene lookup returns CDR1 GTSNPN and CDR2 SVGIG (reference sequence). V lost 8 bases, J lost 7 bases, and 16 bases stayed unmatched. The CDR3 spans 14 residues. CDR3 protein: CALAVTGTFSGYTF. For the CDR3, the DNA is TGTGCCCTAGCGGTGACAGGGACTTTTAGTGGCTACACCTTC.

This clone was found once. This chain uses TRBV27 with TRBJ1-1, with 10 bases that match TRBD1. The junction had 8 bases not matched to a gene; V was cut back by 5 bases and J by 8 bases. CDR1 and CDR2 from the germline V gene are MNHEY and SMNVEV (reference sequence). This CDR3 contains 14 residues. The CDR3 region has the DNA TGTGCCAGCAGTCCTCCGGGACAGGGGCGAGAAGCTTTCTTT. It translates to CASSPPGQGREAFF.

The CDR3 reads CASSQVAGQAYNEQFF. The CDR3 bases are TGCGCCAGCAGCCAAGTAGCGGGACAGGCCTACAATGAGCAGTTCTTC. The chain combines TRBV4-1 with TRBJ2-1; either TRBD1 or TRBD2 may supply D (8 bases each). Germline loops: CDR1 MGHRA, CDR2 YSYEKL. The CDR3 has 16 residues. The V end lost 1 base, the J end lost 2 bases, and 12 bases lay between the germline ends.

The J gene is TRBJ2-3, the V gene TRBV7-3; no clear D gene. The CDR3 loop spans 15 amino acids. The V gene lost 2 bases and the J gene lost 0 bases, with 9 bases spanning the gap. Germline CDR1 and CDR2: SGHTA and FQGTGA. The CDR3 spells CASSLGSTSTDTQYF. The CDR3 coding sequence is TGTGCCAGCAGCTTAGGGTCAACTAGCACAGATACGCAGTATTTT.

This clone was seen more than once but under ten times. The chain recombines TRBV6-5 with TRBJ1-2; TRBD1 aligns across 7 bases. Trimming removed 0 bases from V and 7 bases from J; junction bases left unmatched: 2. The CDR3 extends over 13 amino acids. Germline V lookup: CDR1 MNHEY, CDR2 SVGAGI. Here the CDR3 DNA reads TGTGCCAGCAGTTACTCAGGGGGCGGTGGCTACACCTTC. Translating it yields CASSYSGGGGYTF.

The chain couples TRBV5-1 to TRBJ2-7; 9 bases map to TRBD1. The CDR3 consists of 11 residues. Per germline, CDR1 SGHRS and CDR2 YFSETQ. Trimming took 5 bases from V and 6 from J; bases not matched to a gene: 0. CDR3: CASRTGGEQYF. Written as DNA, the CDR3 is TGCGCCAGCAGGACAGGGGGCGAGCAGTACTTC.

This chain links TRBV5-1 with TRBJ2-1, with D possibly matching TRBD1 (6 bases). The CDR3 contains 13 residues. With 6 bases removed from V and 6 bases from J, the gap between germline ends came to 13 bases. Germline V gene sequence: CDR1 SGHRS, CDR2 YFSETQ. In DNA form, the CDR3 reads TGCGCCAGCAAGGCAGGGGATGGCAATGAGCAGTTCTTC. It encodes CASKAGDGNEQFF.

The J gene is TRBJ2-1, the V gene TRBV7-9; perhaps TRBD1 as D (6 bases). The CDR3 is made up of 14 amino acids. V lost 1 base, J lost 4 bases, and 8 bases lay in between. From germline, CDR1 is SEHNR and CDR2 FQNEAQ (reference sequence). The CDR3, as DNA: TGTGCCAGCAGCTTAGGGGGGCAGTACAATGAGCAGTTCTTC. Its translation is CASSLGGQYNEQFF.

The chain carries TRBV6-2 or TRBV6-3 and TRBJ1-2; the D gene is possibly TRBD1 (6 bases). Trimming cost V 2 bases and J 7 bases, with 14 bases left between them. The CDR3 is 14 residues long. Germline V gene sequence: CDR1 MNHEY, CDR2 SVGEGT. The CDR3 region is CASSYQMTGRGYTF. The CDR3 region has the DNA TGTGCCAGCAGTTACCAAATGACAGGTCGTGGCTACACCTTC.

The chain employs TRBV7-9 and TRBJ2-3, with TRBD1 identical over 7 bases. Trimming removed 8 bases from V and 4 bases from J; junction bases left unmatched: 0. Germline CDR1 is SEHNR and CDR2 is FQNEAQ (reference sequence). The CDR3 totals 11 residues. In nucleotides, the CDR3 is TGTGCCAGCCAGGGGGCAGATACGCAGTATTTT. As protein: CASQGADTQYF.

This clone was seen just once. The chain has TRBV7-2 and TRBJ1-1; TRBD1 is a possible D gene (5 bases). V shed 3 bases and J shed 4 bases, with 9 bases lying between them. The CDR3 consists of 13 residues. Germline assignment: CDR1 SGHTA and CDR2 FQGNSA. CDR3 DNA: TGTGCCAGCAGCTTTTCGCAGGGCACTGAAGCTTTCTTT. Its protein product is CASSFSQGTEAFF.

The V gene is TRBV27, the J gene TRBJ2-1, with D perhaps given as TRBD1 or TRBD2 (7 bases each). From germline, CDR1 is MNHEY and CDR2 SMNVEV (reference sequence). This CDR3 contains 12 residues. V gave up 7 bases and J gave up 9 bases, with 13 bases separating them. As DNA, the CDR3 is TGTGCCAGCAATCAGGGGGGGACTGAGCAGTTCTTC. Translating gives CASNQGGTEQFF.

CDR3 residues: CASSRQGTSGQGRETQYF. CDR3 bases: TGTGCCAGCAGCAGACAGGGGACTAGCGGCCAGGGGCGGGAGACCCAGTACTTC. The chain uses TRBV28 and TRBJ2-5; 11 bases are shared with TRBD2. The CDR3 runs 18 residues. Germline loops: CDR1 MDHEN, CDR2 SYDVKM. Trimming cost V 6 bases and J 5 bases; bases outside gene matches: 17.